What follows describes a single TCR beta chain. Its antigen is currently unknown. Blood draws occurred at baseline, cycle 4 day 1, and cycle 7 day 1. The data stem from a study of OX40 agonist ivuxolimab in advanced cancers. Study-level findings and limits: Some of the lowest clonal expansion was seen in partial responders at 0.1-3.0 mg/kg.

The CDR3 has 14 residues. The V gene end was trimmed by 3 bases and the J gene end by 4 bases; junction bases not matched to a gene: 5. Looked up from germline, CDR1 is SNHLY and CDR2 is FYNNEI. The method was immunoSEQ multiplex PCR; TCRdb's version includes in-frame clones alone and lacks a portion of them. This table holds roughly 56,000 clones, 80% to 90% found once. This receptor was taken from an adult with an advanced solid tumor such as melanoma, head and neck, liver or kidney cancer. The chain is built from TRBV2 and TRBJ2-7; 8 bases map to TRBD2. Sequencing used CD4+ or CD8+ T cells sorted from blood, obtained in a trial of the OX40 agonist ivuxolimab. CDR3 DNA: TGTGCCAGCAGTGACGGGACTAGTTCTTACGAGCAGTACTTC. Its translation is CASSDGTSSYEQYF.